This T cell receptor (beta chain) emerged from a study of T cells in localized non-small cell lung cancer. Notes on the study in general: Higher blood T cell density went with longer overall survival. A median of approximately 50 of the top 100 tumor clones appeared in adjacent lung, which was paired and uninvolved. Among the tissues sampled, uninvolved adjacent lung had the highest T cell clonality, above tumor. Multi-region tumor sequencing was not done, so intratumor heterogeneity could not be excluded.

CDR1 is MNHEY, CDR2 SMNVEV, per germline (reference sequence). This CDR3 region has 14 residues. V shed 5 bases and J 4 bases; nucleotides not matched to a gene: 6. Generated by immunoSEQ multiplex PCR, the TCRdb table keeps only in-frame clones and is missing some. Among 20,000 or so clones, roughly 80% were seen once, and the ten largest hold about 4.5%. As regards this clone: Its antigen is undetermined.

The sequence came from a man between 40 and 70 years old with stage I lung adenocarcinoma. This chain uses TRBV27 with TRBJ2-7; 9 bases are shared with TRBD1. The sequencing here drew on peripheral blood, taken before any cancer treatment. The CDR3 nucleotides read TGTGCCAGCAGTCTAAGGACAGGGGTTTACGAGCAGTACTTC. Translation: CASSLRTGVYEQYF.